This entry features one TCR beta chain sequence. Its cognate antigen is unknown. Via MiXCR, TCRdb re-called the reads, giving one row per CDR3 protein. The sample consists of about 920,000 distinct CDR3 sequences, under 40% of them appearing once. The data were taken from a study of T cell repertoires in cytomegalovirus infection. Study-level information: Used in the study were CMV epitopes, some recently identified and HLA-C-restricted, others well-studied and HLA-B-restricted. Signatures in public TCR beta sequences pointed to both CMV infection and matching HLA type. General study findings and limits: Carriage of CMV together with the relevant HLA was identifiable through cumulative public TCR beta family frequency. In two of eight donors, the top clonotype was HLA-C-restricted CMV-specific.

The CDR3 has 14 residues. CDR1 is SQVTM and CDR2 is ANQGSEA in the germline V gene. Trimming cost V 1 base and J 3 bases; bases outside gene matches: 3. The J gene is TRBJ2-7, the V gene TRBV29-1; 10 nucleotides line up with TRBD1. The input for sequencing was cultured CD8+ T cells from PBMCs, taken from culture after CMV antigen stimulation. The TCR comes from a human donor in good health (CMV status not recorded). Some clones in this sample may be carry-over from other donors' samples. CDR3 nucleotide sequence: TGCAGCGTTGAAGGCGGACAGGGGGGCTACGAGCAGTACTTC. This translates into CSVEGGQGGYEQYF.